A single sample gave rise to the 30 T cell receptor beta chains below, sequenced in a study of shared clonotypes between healthy human individuals. Assay: immunoSEQ multiplex PCR; the TCRdb copy retains only in-frame clones and omits some. The sample consists of 2 million to 2.5 million clones, less than 95% of them appearing once. The sample taken for sequencing was naive CD4+ T cells from PBMCs. Indicated subset: CD45RA+ positively selected. The receptors stem from a man aged 18-30 years in good health. Some clones in this sample may be carry-over from other donors' samples.

J is TRBJ2-7 and V is TRBV27; no reliable D call. Germline V gives CDR1 MNHEY, CDR2 SMNVEV (reference sequence). This CDR3 has 13 amino acids. The V and J ends lost 3 bases and 6 bases respectively, with 12 bases between them. The CDR3 is CASSLIELGEQYF. CDR3 sequence (DNA): TGTGCCAGCAGTTTGATCGAGCTGGGCGAGCAGTACTTC.

This clone was detected only a few times. The CDR3 region is CAWRRGSNQPQHF. The CDR3 region has the DNA TGTGCCTGGAGGAGAGGGAGCAATCAGCCCCAGCATTTT. This chain connects TRBV30 to TRBJ1-5; D unresolved. Germline CDR1 is GTSNPN and CDR2 is SVGIG (reference sequence). The CDR3 is 13 amino acids. V lost 3 bases and J 1 base, leaving 7 bases between the germline ends.

The chain has TRBV6-8 and TRBJ1-3; unclear D gene. In germline, CDR1 is MNHGY, CDR2 SAAAGT. V was clipped by 3 bases and J by 0 bases, with 15 bases between them. There are 17 residues in the CDR3. In nucleotides, the CDR3 is TGTGCCAGCAGTTATAGAGGTTGGTCATACTCTGGAAACACCATATATTTT. Translated: CASSYRGWSYSGNTIYF.

The chain carries TRBV7-7 and TRBJ2-5; 11 bases map to TRBD2. The CDR3 consists of 16 residues. Losses at the gene ends were 5 bases for V and 5 bases for J; bases not matched to a gene: 10. Looked up from germline, CDR1 is SSHAT and CDR2 is FNYEAQ (reference sequence). DNA of the CDR3: TGTGCCAGCAGCCCCAACCTAGCGGGAGGTGGCGAGACCCAGTACTTC. It specifies CASSPNLAGGGETQYF. The entire variable domain, with the rest obtained from reference TRBV7-7 and TRBJ2-5, is as follows: GAGVSQSPRYKVTKRGQDVTLRCDPISSHATLYWYQQALGQGPEFLTYFNYEAQPDKSGLPSDRFSAERPEGSISTLTIQRTEQRDSAMYRCASSPNLAGGGETQYFGPGTRLLVL.

The rearrangement links TRBV18 to TRBJ2-5; D unclear. The CDR3 loop spans 15 amino acids. With 0 bases removed from V and 1 base from J, the gap between germline ends came to 9 bases. Germline loops: CDR1 KGHSH, CDR2 LQKENI. The CDR3, as DNA: TGTGCCAGCTCACCACCGAGCCGCCGCCAAGAGACCCAGTACTTC. Its protein product is CASSPPSRRQETQYF.

The chain joins TRBV27 to TRBJ2-2, with TRBD2 matching 7 bases. In germline, CDR1 is MNHEY, CDR2 SMNVEV (reference sequence). This CDR3 comprises 17 residues. The junction had 16 bases not matched to a gene; V was cut back by 5 bases and J by 7 bases. This CDR3 is CASSPVVGRIPNGELFF. Written as DNA, the CDR3 is TGTGCCAGCAGTCCCGTGGTCGGGAGGATCCCGAACGGGGAGCTGTTTTTT.

The V and J genes are TRBV7-2 and TRBJ1-5; D perhaps matches TRBD1 (6 bases). The length of the CDR3 is 14 residues. V was clipped by 7 bases and J by 2 bases, with 12 bases between them. Germline values: CDR1 SGHTA, CDR2 FQGNSA. CDR3 sequence (DNA): TGTGCCAGCACTCAAGGGGGAGGCAATCAGCCCCAGCATTTT. This codes for CASTQGGGNQPQHF.

This rearrangement joins TRBV7-3 to TRBJ1-1; TRBD1 matches 7 bases. This CDR3 is 15 amino acids long. Germline V CDR1 and CDR2: SGHTA, FQGTGA. The trim removed 5 bases at V and 5 bases at J, leaving 11 bases unmatched. The CDR3 coding sequence is TGTGCCAGCAGCGCTCGACAGGGAGGTGAGACTGAAGCTTTCTTT. This sequence encodes CASSARQGGETEAFF.

The chain uses TRBV18 and TRBJ1-5, with 10 bases fitting TRBD1. Germline V gene sequence: CDR1 KGHSH, CDR2 LQKENI. The V and J ends lost 3 bases and 2 bases, in that order; junction bases with no gene match: 7. The CDR3 contains 17 residues. The CDR3 reads CASSPLGQGGGNQPQHF. As DNA, the CDR3 is TGTGCCAGCTCACCGTTAGGACAGGGGGGAGGCAATCAGCCCCAGCATTTT.

V is TRBV6-1 and J is TRBJ2-1; D gene unclear. Germline CDR1 is MNHNS and CDR2 is SASEGT. CDR3 length equals 14 residues. Trimming took off 2 bases at V and 4 bases at J, with 9 bases between the two ends. The CDR3 DNA reads as TGTGCCAGCAGTGAATTACAGCGTTACAATGAGCAGTTCTTC. This sequence encodes CASSELQRYNEQFF.

The CDR3 is CASSLIGGLMEPQHF. The CDR3 coding sequence is TGTGCCAGCAGCTTAATCGGCGGACTCATGGAGCCCCAGCATTTT. The chain joins TRBV7-2 to TRBJ1-5; D remains ambiguous. V lost 2 bases to trimming and J lost 8 bases, with 16 bases between them. This CDR3 comprises 15 residues. CDR1 and CDR2 from the germline V gene are SGHTA and FQGNSA.

The CDR3 DNA reads as TGTGCCAGCAGTCCCCTTCAAGGACAGGACCCGTACTTC. This encodes CASSPLQGQDPYF. The rearrangement links TRBV7-9 to TRBJ2-5; 7 bases line up with TRBD1. Germline loops: CDR1 SEHNR, CDR2 FQNEAQ (reference sequence). The trim removed 6 bases at V and 13 bases at J, leaving 14 bases unmatched. The CDR3 is 13 amino acids.

The rearrangement uses TRBV28 and TRBJ2-7; possible D gene TRBD2, 7 bases. The CDR3 runs 14 residues. V dropped 5 bases and J dropped 5 bases, with 16 bases sitting between them. Germline values: CDR1 MDHEN, CDR2 SYDVKM. The CDR3 sequence is CASSPVGGANEQYF. Here the CDR3 DNA reads TGTGCCAGCAGTCCGGTGGGGGGGGCAAACGAGCAGTACTTC. The variable domain in full, with the rest retrieved from reference TRBV28 and TRBJ2-7, is DVKVTQSSRYLVKRTGEKVFLECVQDMDHENMFWYRQDPGLGLRLIYFSYDVKMKEKGDIPEGYSVSREKKERFSLILESASTNQTSMYLCASSPVGGANEQYFGPGTRLTVT.

V and J are TRBV10-3 and TRBJ2-1; perhaps TRBD2 as D (5 bases). CDR3 size: 14 residues. Germline lookup yields CDR1 ENHRY and CDR2 SYGVKD. The V and J ends lost 8 bases and 6 bases respectively, with 17 bases between them. The CDR3, as DNA: TGTGCCATCCGCCCCACGCGAGCGGCCAATGAGCAGTTCTTC. This sequence encodes CAIRPTRAANEQFF.

The CDR3 loop reads CASSQLGSGGAFF. The CDR3 coding sequence is TGTGCCAGCAGTCAATTAGGTTCGGGTGGAGCTTTCTTT. The V and J genes are TRBV28 and TRBJ1-1; D uncertain. Germline CDR1 reads MDHEN; CDR2 reads SYDVKM. V lost 5 bases and J 10 bases, leaving 17 bases between the germline ends. The CDR3 sequence is 13 residues long. The variable domain in full, with the rest retrieved from reference TRBV28 and TRBJ1-1, is DVKVTQSSRYLVKRTGEKVFLECVQDMDHENMFWYRQDPGLGLRLIYFSYDVKMKEKGDIPEGYSVSREKKERFSLILESASTNQTSMYLCASSQLGSGGAFFGQGTRLTVV.

This clone was seen a single time. The rearrangement links TRBV18 to TRBJ1-5; D not certain. Trimming took off 3 bases at V and 2 bases at J, with 11 bases between the two ends. Germline V gene sequence: CDR1 KGHSH, CDR2 LQKENI. This CDR3 region has 15 residues. The CDR3 loop is CASSPRREGNQPQHF. CDR3 sequence (DNA): TGTGCCAGCTCACCTAGAAGGGAAGGCAATCAGCCCCAGCATTTT. Full variable domain (missing parts from reference TRBV18 and TRBJ1-5): NAGVMQNPRHLVRRRGQEARLRCSPMKGHSHVYWYRQLPEEGLKFMVYLQKENIIDESGMPKERFSAEFPKEGPSILRIQQVVRGDSAAYFCASSPRREGNQPQHFGDGTRLSIL.

The CDR3 loop reads CAIGPSGQGAEEQYF. The CDR3 nucleotides read TGTGCCATCGGCCCTTCGGGACAGGGGGCTGAAGAGCAGTACTTC. The chain links TRBV6-5 to TRBJ2-7; 12 positions match TRBD1. The CDR3 is 15 residues long. In germline, CDR1 is MNHEY, CDR2 SVGAGI. J gave up 7 bases and V 10 bases, and 14 bases lay outside the gene matches.

This chain uses TRBV14 with TRBJ2-5; TRBD2 matches 8 bases. V dropped 1 base and J dropped 5; count of bases not matched to a gene: 12. Germline CDR1 SGHDN, CDR2 FVKESK. The length of the CDR3 is 17 residues. CDR3 in amino acids: CASSQVGSGRYGETQYF. The CDR3 coding sequence is TGTGCCAGCAGCCAAGTGGGCAGCGGGAGATATGGGGAGACCCAGTACTTC.

This clone appeared once. CDR3 nucleotide sequence: TGTGCCAGCAGTTTATGGGGGGGGACCTACGAGCAGTACTTC. Translating gives CASSLWGGTYEQYF. The chain couples TRBV28 to TRBJ2-7; 7 bases map to TRBD2. Per germline, CDR1 MDHEN and CDR2 SYDVKM. After removal of 0 bases from V and 2 bases from J, the junction contained 1 base not matched to a gene. The CDR3 loop spans 14 amino acids. The entire variable domain, with the rest obtained from reference TRBV28 and TRBJ2-7, is as follows: DVKVTQSSRYLVKRTGEKVFLECVQDMDHENMFWYRQDPGLGLRLIYFSYDVKMKEKGDIPEGYSVSREKKERFSLILESASTNQTSMYLCASSLWGGTYEQYFGPGTRLTVT.

Regarding this clone: The sample has other DNA sequences that encode this CDR3 too. The J gene is TRBJ2-5, the V gene TRBV28; TRBD1 or TRBD2 may be the D gene (5 bases each). V was trimmed by 8 bases and J by 5 bases, leaving 15 bases between them. The germline V gene has CDR1 MDHEN and CDR2 SYDVKM. The CDR3 consists of 13 residues. CDR3 amino acids: CASQKGPRETQYF. The CDR3 DNA reads TGTGCCAGCCAAAAGGGACCCCGGGAGACCCAGTACTTC. The full variable domain, its missing parts supplied by reference TRBV28 and TRBJ2-5, is DVKVTQSSRYLVKRTGEKVFLECVQDMDHENMFWYRQDPGLGLRLIYFSYDVKMKEKGDIPEGYSVSREKKERFSLILESASTNQTSMYLCASQKGPRETQYFGPGTRLLVL.

The chain is built from TRBV29-1 and TRBJ2-2, with TRBD1 matching over 7 bases. The V segment lost 4 bases and the J segment 4 bases; nucleotides outside the gene matches: 6. Germline CDR1 and CDR2: SQVTM and ANQGSEA. The CDR3 is made up of 14 amino acids. The CDR3: CSVVRQGPTGELFF. For the CDR3, the DNA is TGCAGCGTTGTCCGACAGGGACCCACCGGGGAGCTGTTTTTT.

This clone was observed once. The chain employs TRBV5-1 and TRBJ2-5, with no clear D. Trimming removed 2 bases from V and 4 bases from J, with 6 bases in between. Germline V gene lookup returns CDR1 SGHRS and CDR2 YFSETQ. CDR3 length: 12 residues. CDR3 residues: CASSFQAETQYF. The CDR3 coding sequence is TGCGCCAGCAGCTTCCAGGCAGAGACCCAGTACTTC.

The chain joins TRBV30 to TRBJ2-1; 9 bases align to TRBD2. The CDR3 extends over 14 amino acids. Germline trimming cut 0 bases from V and 8 bases from J; bases unmatched to any gene: 5. Germline CDR1 is GTSNPN and CDR2 is SVGIG (reference sequence). The CDR3 loop reads CAWSVIAGEHEQFF. CDR3 bases: TGTGCCTGGAGTGTTATAGCGGGAGAACATGAGCAGTTCTTC.

The chain is built from TRBV28 and TRBJ1-2; weak D call: TRBD1 (5 bases). The V gene's germline CDR1 is MDHEN and CDR2 SYDVKM. The CDR3 sequence is 14 residues long. V dropped 6 bases and J dropped 7 bases, with 18 bases sitting between them. CDR3 nucleotides: TGTGCCAGCAGCTGGGGACGGGTGGTAGGTGGCTACACCTTC. Protein: CASSWGRVVGGYTF.

Comment on this clone: Other DNA sequences in the same sample also yield this CDR3. The chain uses TRBV5-1 and TRBJ2-3; no reliable D call. Germline V gives CDR1 SGHRS, CDR2 YFSETQ. This CDR3 comprises 13 residues. With 4 bases removed from V and 1 base from J, the gap between germline ends came to 7 bases. The CDR3 loop is CASSPAGTDTQYF. CDR3 coding DNA: TGCGCCAGCAGCCCCGCCGGCACAGATACGCAGTATTTT. Together with reference TRBV5-1 and TRBJ2-3, the CDR3 gives the full variable domain: KAGVTQTPRYLIKTRGQQVTLSCSPISGHRSVSWYQQTPGQGLQFLFEYFSETQRNKGNFPGRFSGRQFSNSRSEMNVSTLELGDSALYLCASSPAGTDTQYFGPGTRLTVL.

The chain joins TRBV10-2 to TRBJ2-1; D ambiguous. V lost 7 bases and J lost 2, with 15 bases in between. CDR3 length: 15 amino acids. Germline CDR1 reads WSHSY; CDR2 reads SAAADI. The CDR3 sequence: CASTPLARTYNEQFF. Here the CDR3 DNA reads TGCGCCAGCACCCCGTTGGCTAGGACCTACAATGAGCAGTTCTTC.

This clone was seen only once. The gene calls are TRBV7-3 and TRBJ2-7, with D perhaps given as TRBD1 or TRBD2 (5 bases each). The CDR3 is 14 residues long. Trimming left V 5 bases short and J 1 base short, with 12 bases between. The germline V gene has CDR1 SGHTA and CDR2 FQGTGA. In nucleotides, the CDR3 is TGTGCCAGCAGCCCGGGACGTCTGTCCTACGAGCAGTACTTC. It codes for CASSPGRLSYEQYF.

This chain uses TRBV11-3 with TRBJ2-5; TRBD1 is a possible D gene (9 bases). Between the trimmed V and J ends, which lost 0 bases and 4 bases, there was a span of 18 bases. The CDR3 totals 17 residues. Germline V gene sequence: CDR1 SGHNT, CDR2 YENEEA. CDR3 sequence (DNA): TGTGCCAGCAGCTTAGATCGGGGGGGGACAGGGAGAGAGACCCAGTACTTC. Its translation is CASSLDRGGTGRETQYF. Drawing the rest from reference TRBV11-3 and TRBJ2-5, the complete variable domain is EAGVVQSPRYKIIEKKQPVAFWCNPISGHNTLYWYLQNLGQGPELLIRYENEEAVDDSQLPKDRFSAERLKGVDSTLKIQPAELGDSAVYLCASSLDRGGTGRETQYFGPGTRLLVL.

The rearrangement links TRBV4-1 to TRBJ2-1, with 9 nucleotides matching TRBD1. Trimming took 3 bases from V and 7 from J; bases not matched to a gene: 7. Per germline, CDR1 MGHRA and CDR2 YSYEKL. This CDR3 comprises 15 residues. This CDR3 is CASSQPGQGKNEQFF. DNA of the CDR3: TGCGCCAGCAGCCAGCCGGGACAGGGCAAGAATGAGCAGTTCTTC.

The rearrangement links TRBV28 to TRBJ2-3, with a tentative D call TRBD2 (6 bases). The V gene lost 2 bases and the J gene lost 6 bases, with 12 bases spanning the gap. This CDR3 has 14 amino acids. Germline V gene lookup returns CDR1 MDHEN and CDR2 SYDVKM. The CDR3 protein is CASSLGGSVDTQYF. The CDR3 DNA follows: TGTGCCAGCAGTTTAGGGGGGTCGGTGGATACGCAGTATTTT.